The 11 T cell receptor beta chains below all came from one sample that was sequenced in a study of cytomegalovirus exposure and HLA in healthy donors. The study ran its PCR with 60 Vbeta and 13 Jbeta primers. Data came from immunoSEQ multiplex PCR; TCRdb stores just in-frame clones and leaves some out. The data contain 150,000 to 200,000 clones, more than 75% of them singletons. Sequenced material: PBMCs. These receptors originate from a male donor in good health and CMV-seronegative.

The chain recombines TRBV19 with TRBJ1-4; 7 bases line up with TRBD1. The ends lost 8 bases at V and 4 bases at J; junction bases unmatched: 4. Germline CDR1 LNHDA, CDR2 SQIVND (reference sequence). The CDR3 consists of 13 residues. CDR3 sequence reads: CASRDRYNEKLFF. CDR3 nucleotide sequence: TGTGCCAGTCGGGACAGATATAATGAAAAACTGTTTTTT.

In DNA form, the CDR3 reads TGTGCCAGCAGTTCAGGACTAGCGGGGAAAAACATTCAGTACTTC. It encodes CASSSGLAGKNIQYF. The rearrangement links TRBV27 to TRBJ2-4; 12 nucleotides agree with TRBD2. The germline CDR1 and CDR2 sequences are MNHEY and SMNVEV (reference sequence). V lost 4 bases to trimming and J lost 4 bases; unmatched junction nucleotides: 2. CDR3 size: 15 residues.

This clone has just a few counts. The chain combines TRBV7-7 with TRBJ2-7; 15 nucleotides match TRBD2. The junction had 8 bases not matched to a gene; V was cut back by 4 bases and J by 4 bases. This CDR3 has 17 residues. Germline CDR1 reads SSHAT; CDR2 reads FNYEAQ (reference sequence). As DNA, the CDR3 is TGTGCCAGCAGCTCACACGGACTAGCGGGAGGGATGTACGAGCAGTACTTC. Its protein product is CASSSHGLAGGMYEQYF.

The CDR3 is CASSPTSGRATSGELFF. CDR3 sequence (DNA): TGTGCCAGCAGCCCGACTAGCGGGAGGGCCACTTCCGGGGAGCTGTTTTTT. V is TRBV9 and J is TRBJ2-2; 14 nucleotides match TRBD2. The V and J ends lost 4 bases and 6 bases, in that order; junction bases with no gene match: 8. This CDR3 contains 17 residues. The germline CDR1 and CDR2 sequences are SGDLS and YYNGEE.

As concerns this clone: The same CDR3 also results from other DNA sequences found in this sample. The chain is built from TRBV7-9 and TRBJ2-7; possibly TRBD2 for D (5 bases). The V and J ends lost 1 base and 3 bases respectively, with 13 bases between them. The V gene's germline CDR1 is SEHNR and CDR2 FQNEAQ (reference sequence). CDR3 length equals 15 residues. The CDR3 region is CASSLVSGGHYEQYF. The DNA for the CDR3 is TGTGCCAGCAGCTTAGTAAGTGGAGGCCACTACGAGCAGTACTTC.

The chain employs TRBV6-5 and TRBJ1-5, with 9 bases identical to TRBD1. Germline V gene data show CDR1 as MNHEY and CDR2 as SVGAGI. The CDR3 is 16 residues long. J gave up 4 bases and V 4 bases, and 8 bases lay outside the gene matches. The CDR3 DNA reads TGTGCCAGCAGTTTTGACAGGGGGAGACCAAATCAGCCCCAGCATTTT. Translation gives CASSFDRGRPNQPQHF.

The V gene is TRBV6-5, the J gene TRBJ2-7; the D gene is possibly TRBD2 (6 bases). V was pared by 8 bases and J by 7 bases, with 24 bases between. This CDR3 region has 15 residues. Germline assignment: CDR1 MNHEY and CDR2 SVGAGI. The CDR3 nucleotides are TGTGCCAGCGCCCCGGGACTTACGTTCTCGAGAGAGCAGTACTTC. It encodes CASAPGLTFSREQYF.

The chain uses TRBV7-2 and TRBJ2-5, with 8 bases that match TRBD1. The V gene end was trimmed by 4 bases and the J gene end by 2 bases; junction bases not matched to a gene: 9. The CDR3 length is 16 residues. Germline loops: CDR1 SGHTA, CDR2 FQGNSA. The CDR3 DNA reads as TGTGCCAGCAGCTCCTGGGACAGGTCGGCGCAAGAGACCCAGTACTTC. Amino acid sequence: CASSSWDRSAQETQYF.

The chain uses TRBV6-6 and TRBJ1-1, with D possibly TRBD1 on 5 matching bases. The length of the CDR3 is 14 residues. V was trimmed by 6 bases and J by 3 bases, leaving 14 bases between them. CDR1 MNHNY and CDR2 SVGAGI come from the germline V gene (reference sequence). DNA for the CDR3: TGTGCCAGCAGCGCCCTGGAGGGGCACACTGAAGCTTTCTTT. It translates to CASSALEGHTEAFF.

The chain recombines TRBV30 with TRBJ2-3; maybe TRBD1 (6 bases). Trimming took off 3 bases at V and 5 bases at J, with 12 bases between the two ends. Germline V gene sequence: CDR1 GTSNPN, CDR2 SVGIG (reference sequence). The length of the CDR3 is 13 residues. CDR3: CAWSLGQRDTQYF. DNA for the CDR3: TGTGCCTGGAGCCTCGGACAGAGAGATACGCAGTATTTT.

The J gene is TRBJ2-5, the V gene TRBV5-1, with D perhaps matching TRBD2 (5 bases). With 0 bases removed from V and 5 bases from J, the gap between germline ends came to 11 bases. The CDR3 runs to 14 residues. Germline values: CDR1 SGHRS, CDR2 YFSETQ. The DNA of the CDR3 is TGCGCCAGCAGCTTGGCCGATTCGGGGGAGACCCAGTACTTC. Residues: CASSLADSGETQYF.